This T cell receptor beta chain comes out of a study of blood T cell repertoires in COVID-19. Looking at the study overall: Sample material is recorded as cDNA or gDNA derived from T cells, B-cell-depleted T cells, or PBMCs.

Authors' data handling: By means of reference gene primer amplification, nucleated cell counts were estimated. Here immunoSEQ multiplex PCR was the method, and the copy in TCRdb shows in-frame clones only, minus some. That table is the source of V, J and clone size, and D and trimming were worked out from the DNA. Among 90,000 to 100,000 clones listed, roughly 84% were seen once. The V and J ends lost 4 bases and 3 bases respectively, with 14 bases between them. This CDR3 is 15 amino acids long. The germline CDR1 and CDR2 sequences are SGDLS and YYNGEE. Sequencing was done on a sample of peripheral blood. This clonotype originated in a man in his 70s with active or convalescent COVID-19. This rearrangement joins TRBV9 to TRBJ1-5, with D maybe TRBD1 (5 bases). The CDR3 loop is CASSTTDSSNQPQHF. The CDR3 DNA sequence: TGTGCCAGCAGCACCACCGACAGTTCCAATCAGCCCCAGCATTTT. Combining the CDR3 with reference TRBV9 and TRBJ1-5 gives the whole variable domain DSGVTQTPKHLITATGQRVTLRCSPRSGDLSVYWYQQSLDQGLQFLIQYYNGEERAKGNILERFSAQQFPDLHSELNLSSLELGDSALYFCASSTTDSSNQPQHFGDGTRLSIL.